A single T cell receptor beta chain is shown here with its context. Its specific antigen is unknown. No base quality values were provided; no much bigger clone lies one nucleotide off. V ends up 2 bases short and J 10 bases short, with an unmatched junction base count of 2. Via the germline V gene, CDR1 is SGHRS and CDR2 YFSETQ. Reading from cysteine to phenylalanine, the CDR3 counts 12 amino acids. Of the read, only the CDR3 DNA is kept; its 36 bases are in frame from base 1. These data are taken from a study of technical replicates of blood from a handful of donors (dated by TCRdb to 2017 to 2019). Libraries were made using the immunoSEQ multiplex PCR assay. This is the immuneACCESS table as TCRdb keeps it, with only in-frame sequences that have V and J called. A part of the clones is gone; compared with another copy, unresolved V genes explain less than half, and the rest is unexplained. This sample gives approximately 93,000 clones in total; 94% of them show up just once. The ten largest make up over 0.25% of the sample.

This receptor chain uses TRBV5-1 and TRBJ2-1, with 8 bases in between that match TRBD1. Sequenced material: T cells isolated from PBMCs. This receptor was taken from a human donor in good health. CDR3 sequence: CASSLQGVEQFF. The DNA is TGCGCCAGCAGCTTACAGGGGGTGGAGCAGTTCTTC.